This T cell receptor (beta chain) was captured in a study of vaccination and CD4 T cells after COVID-19. With the Oncomine TCR Beta short-read assay, DNA from cultured CD4+ T cells was sequenced. TCRdb re-analysed the PCR reads in MiXCR, keeping a single row per CDR3 protein. The sample records 10,000 to 13,000 distinct CDR3 sequences, 25% to 40% being singletons. CDR1 is DFQATT, CDR2 SNEGSKA, per germline (reference sequence). Losses at the gene ends were 0 bases for V and 4 bases for J; bases not matched to a gene: 7. The CDR3 extends over 16 amino acids. Treatment noted: approximately 9-day PBMC culture with coronavirus spike peptide pools or control peptides (ViraFEST assay). Comments on this clonotype: Its antigen remains unidentified.

The receptor comes from a human donor who had recovered from COVID-19. Source material: CD4+ T cells from blood, cultured in vitro. The V gene is TRBV20-1, the J gene TRBJ2-1; 9 bases fit TRBD1. The CDR3 coding sequence is TGCAGTGCTAGAGATCGATCGGGACAGGGTTACAATGAGCAGTTCTTC. Encoded protein: CSARDRSGQGYNEQFF.